This passage covers 18 T cell receptor beta chains from one sample sequenced in a study of identical twins. MiXCR was run by TCRdb on the 5' RACE reads, yielding one entry per CDR3 protein. The profile covers 600,000 to 850,000 distinct CDR3 sequences, with 18% appearing a single time and 13% taken by the ten largest. These records were also assigned to another study, of T cells expressing NK-cell markers.

The sequenced sample consisted of PBMCs. These receptors originate from a woman aged 18-29 years in good health.

For this clonotype: At one end the junction does not follow the germline gene, possibly because of a read error. The chain recombines TRBV12-3 or TRBV12-4 with TRBJ1-1; unclear D gene. The CDR3 has 14 residues. The CDR3 DNA sequence: TGTGCCAGCAGTTTGTTAGGGCTGAACTCTGAAGCTTTCTTT. Its translation is CASSLLGLNSEAFF.

This clonotype was seen more than once but under ten times. The V gene is TRBV2, the J gene TRBJ2-7; D may correspond to TRBD1 or TRBD2 (5 bases each). The CDR3 covers 15 residues. The ends were cut back, 6 bases at V and 7 bases at J, with 22 bases in the middle. Germline V CDR1 and CDR2: SNHLY, FYNNEI. CDR3 amino acids: CASSGRRDQGREQYF. The CDR3 DNA reads TGTGCCAGCAGCGGACGCCGGGATCAGGGTAGGGAGCAGTACTTC.

The chain recombines TRBV7-7 with TRBJ2-3; the match to TRBD2 covers 9 bases. V lost 5 bases, J lost 4 bases, and 10 bases stayed unmatched. CDR1 and CDR2 from the germline V gene are SSHAT and FNYEAQ (reference sequence). This CDR3 is built from 16 residues. CDR3 loop: CASSPLIAGEADTQYF. CDR3 in DNA: TGTGCCAGCAGCCCCCTTATAGCGGGAGAGGCAGATACGCAGTATTTT.

This clonotype was counted between two and nine times. This chain joins TRBV9 and TRBJ2-2; 8 nucleotides align to TRBD2. The trim removed 2 bases at V and 6 bases at J, leaving 6 bases unmatched. The germline V gene has CDR1 SGDLS and CDR2 YYNGEE. The CDR3 runs 15 residues. CDR3 nucleotide sequence: TGTGCCAGCAGCGTTAGGACGGGGGGGTCCGGGGAGCTGTTTTTT. Amino acid sequence: CASSVRTGGSGELFF.

In this sample, this clonotype turned up many times. The chain uses TRBV6-5 and TRBJ1-4; D gene uncertain. Trimming shortened V by 2 bases and J by 4 bases, and 8 bases separated the two germline ends. The CDR3 spans 14 residues. Germline assignment: CDR1 MNHEY and CDR2 SVGAGI. CDR3 region: CASSYPDYNEKLFF. For the CDR3, the DNA is TGTGCCAGCAGTTACCCGGATTATAATGAAAAACTGTTTTTT.

V is TRBV30 and J is TRBJ2-7, with D tentatively TRBD2 (6 bases). Trimming stripped 4 bases from V and 3 bases from J, with 7 bases between. This CDR3 is built from 11 residues. Germline values: CDR1 GTSNPN, CDR2 SVGIG (reference sequence). DNA of the CDR3: TGTGCCTGGAACGGGGGCTACGAGCAGTACTTC. It codes for CAWNGGYEQYF.

The chain combines TRBV6-5 with TRBJ2-5, with 7 bases matching TRBD1. After removal of 8 bases from V and 5 bases from J, the junction contained 5 bases not matched to a gene. This CDR3 has 12 residues. Germline CDR1 MNHEY, CDR2 SVGAGI. CDR3 sequence: CASPTGTETQYF. In DNA form, the CDR3 reads TGTGCCAGCCCGACAGGGACGGAGACCCAGTACTTC.

The J gene is TRBJ2-3, the V gene TRBV12-3 or TRBV12-4, with TRBD2 matching over 11 bases. V shed 8 bases, J shed 7 bases, and the junction held 17 bases outside the gene matches. CDR3 size: 17 residues. The CDR3 loop reads CASASIRLAGIGNTQYF. The CDR3 nucleotides read TGTGCCAGCGCCTCAATTCGACTAGCGGGGATCGGTAATACGCAGTATTTT.

This clonotype was counted at least ten times. The genes are TRBV12-3 or TRBV12-4 and TRBJ1-2, with D tentatively TRBD1 (6 bases). The CDR3 sequence is 13 residues long. V lost 3 bases and J lost 2, with 7 bases in between. The CDR3 loop reads CASSFQGNYGYTF. The CDR3 DNA is TGTGCCAGCAGTTTCCAGGGGAACTATGGCTACACCTTC.

The chain recombines TRBV5-1 with TRBJ2-1, with D perhaps TRBD2 (6 bases). Germline V gives CDR1 SGHRS, CDR2 YFSETQ. The CDR3 loop spans 15 amino acids. Trimming left V 6 bases short and J 10 bases short, with 23 bases between. The DNA of the CDR3 is TGCGCCAGCACCCCCTCGGGACTCACCTCGGGGGAGCAGTTCTTC. This translates into CASTPSGLTSGEQFF.

This clonotype was recorded a few times. This chain links TRBV20-1 with TRBJ2-1, with TRBD2 identical over 8 bases. Germline V gene data show CDR1 as DFQATT and CDR2 as SNEGSKA (reference sequence). CDR3 size: 16 residues. The junction had 13 bases not matched to a gene; V was cut back by 5 bases and J by 4 bases. In DNA form, the CDR3 reads TGCAGTGCTTCGCCCTCCCAGCGGGGGAGTTACAATGAGCAGTTCTTC. It translates to CSASPSQRGSYNEQFF.

J is TRBJ2-3 and V is TRBV12-3 or TRBV12-4; 7 nucleotides line up with TRBD2. The ends lost 3 bases at V and 4 bases at J; junction bases unmatched: 4. This CDR3 has 14 amino acids. The CDR3: CASSFGRGADTQYF. In DNA, the CDR3 is TGTGCCAGCAGTTTTGGTCGGGGGGCAGATACGCAGTATTTT.

This rearrangement joins TRBV5-1 to TRBJ1-2; D unclear. CDR1 is SGHRS, CDR2 YFSETQ, per germline. This CDR3 is built from 12 residues. Trimming took off 3 bases at V and 5 bases at J, with 8 bases between the two ends. The CDR3 region is CASSSSIYGYTF. The DNA of the CDR3 is TGCGCCAGCAGCTCCAGCATTTATGGCTACACCTTC.

This clonotype occurred many times. The chain links TRBV11-2 to TRBJ2-1; 7 nucleotides match TRBD2. Germline CDR1 SGHAT, CDR2 FQNNGV. Losses at the gene ends were 5 bases for V and 3 bases for J; bases not matched to a gene: 4. The CDR3 sequence is 14 residues long. Here the CDR3 reads CASSPSGIYNEQFF. In nucleotides, the CDR3 is TGTGCCAGCAGCCCAAGCGGGATCTACAATGAGCAGTTCTTC.

V and J are TRBV5-8 and TRBJ2-7; no clear D. The CDR3 has 16 amino acids. Trimming left V 4 bases short and J 0 bases short, with 17 bases between. In germline, CDR1 is SGHTS, CDR2 YDEGEE. The CDR3 sequence is CASSHFRRIRSYEQYF. The CDR3 DNA is TGTGCCAGCAGCCATTTTCGGAGAATTCGCTCCTACGAGCAGTACTTC.

V is TRBV2 and J is TRBJ2-5, with 7 nucleotides matching TRBD1. From germline, CDR1 is SNHLY and CDR2 FYNNEI. The CDR3 covers 12 residues. J gave up 4 bases and V 10 bases, and 6 bases lay outside the gene matches. CDR3 in amino acids: CANRGPRETQYF. DNA of the CDR3: TGTGCCAACAGGGGTCCTAGAGAGACCCAGTACTTC. The full variable domain, completed using reference TRBV2 and TRBJ2-5, is EPEVTQTPSHQVTQMGQEVILRCVPISNHLYFYWYRQILGQKVEFLVSFYNNEISEKSEIFDDQFSVERPDGSNFTLKIRSTKLEDSAMYFCANRGPRETQYFGPGTRLLVL.

This clonotype was seen a handful of times. DNA for the CDR3: TGCGCCAGCAGACTAGCGGAAATCACAGATACGCAGTATTTT. Translated, it gives CASRLAEITDTQYF. The gene calls are TRBV5-1 and TRBJ2-3; 8 bases are shared with TRBD2. V was clipped by 5 bases and J by 2 bases; unmatched bases: 4. Germline lookup yields CDR1 SGHRS and CDR2 YFSETQ. The CDR3 loop spans 14 amino acids.

This clonotype was seen only a few times. The chain has TRBV18 and TRBJ2-1; possible D gene TRBD1, 7 bases. The CDR3 loop spans 14 amino acids. Germline V gene data show CDR1 as KGHSH and CDR2 as LQKENI. Trimming took off 6 bases at V and 6 bases at J, with 15 bases between the two ends. CDR3 bases: TGTGCCAGCTCCCCCAGGGGGGAACTCAATGAGCAGTTCTTC. Amino acids: CASSPRGELNEQFF.